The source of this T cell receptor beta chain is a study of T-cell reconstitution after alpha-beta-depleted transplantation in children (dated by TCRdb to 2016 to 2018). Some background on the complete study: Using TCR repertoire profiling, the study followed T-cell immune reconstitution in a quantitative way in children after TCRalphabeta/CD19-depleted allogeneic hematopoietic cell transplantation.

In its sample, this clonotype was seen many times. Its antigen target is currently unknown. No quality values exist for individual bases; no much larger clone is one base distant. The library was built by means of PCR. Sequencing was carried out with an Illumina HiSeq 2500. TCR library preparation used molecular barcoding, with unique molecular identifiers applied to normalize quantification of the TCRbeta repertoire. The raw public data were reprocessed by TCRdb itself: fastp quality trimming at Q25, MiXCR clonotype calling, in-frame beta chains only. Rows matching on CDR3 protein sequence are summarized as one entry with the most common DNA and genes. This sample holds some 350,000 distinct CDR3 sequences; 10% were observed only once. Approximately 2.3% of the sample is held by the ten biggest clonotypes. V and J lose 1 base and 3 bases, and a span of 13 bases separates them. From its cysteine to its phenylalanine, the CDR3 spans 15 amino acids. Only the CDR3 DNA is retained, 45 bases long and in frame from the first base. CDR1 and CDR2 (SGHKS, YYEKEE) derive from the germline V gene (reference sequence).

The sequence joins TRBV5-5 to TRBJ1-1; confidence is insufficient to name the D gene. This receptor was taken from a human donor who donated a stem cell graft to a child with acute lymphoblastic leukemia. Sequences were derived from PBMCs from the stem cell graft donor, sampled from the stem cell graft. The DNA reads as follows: TGTGCCAGCAGCTTGAGGGCCTTCTCGGACACTGAAGCTTTCTTT. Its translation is CASSLRAFSDTEAFF.